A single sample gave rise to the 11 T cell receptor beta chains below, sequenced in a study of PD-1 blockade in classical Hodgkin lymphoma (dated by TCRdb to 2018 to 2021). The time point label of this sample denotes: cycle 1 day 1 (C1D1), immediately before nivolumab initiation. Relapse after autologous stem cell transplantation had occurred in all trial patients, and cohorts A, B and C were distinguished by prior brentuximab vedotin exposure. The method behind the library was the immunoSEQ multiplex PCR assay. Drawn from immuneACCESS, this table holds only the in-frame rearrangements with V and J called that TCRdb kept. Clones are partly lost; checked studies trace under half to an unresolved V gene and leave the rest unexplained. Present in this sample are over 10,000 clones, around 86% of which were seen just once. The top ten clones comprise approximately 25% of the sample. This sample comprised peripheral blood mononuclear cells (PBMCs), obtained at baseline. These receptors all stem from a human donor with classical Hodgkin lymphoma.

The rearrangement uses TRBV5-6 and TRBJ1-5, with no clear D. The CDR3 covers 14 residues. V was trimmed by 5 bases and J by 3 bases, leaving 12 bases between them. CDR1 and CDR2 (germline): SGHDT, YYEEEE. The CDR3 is CASSHSRDNQPQHF. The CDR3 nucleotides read TGTGCCAGCAGTCACAGTAGGGACAATCAGCCCCAGCATTTT. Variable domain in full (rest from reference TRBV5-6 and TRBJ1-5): DAGVTQSPTHLIKTRGQQVTLRCSPKSGHDTVSWYQQALGQGPQFIFQYYEEEERQRGNFPDRFSGHQFPNYSSELNVNALLLGDSALYLCASSHSRDNQPQHFGDGTRLSIL.

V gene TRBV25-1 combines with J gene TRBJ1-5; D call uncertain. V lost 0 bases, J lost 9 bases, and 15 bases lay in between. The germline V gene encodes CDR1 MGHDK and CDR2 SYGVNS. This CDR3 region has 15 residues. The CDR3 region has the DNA TGTGCCAGCAGTGAATATGGCCAGGCCGGGGTGCCCCAGCATTTT. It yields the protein CASSEYGQAGVPQHF.

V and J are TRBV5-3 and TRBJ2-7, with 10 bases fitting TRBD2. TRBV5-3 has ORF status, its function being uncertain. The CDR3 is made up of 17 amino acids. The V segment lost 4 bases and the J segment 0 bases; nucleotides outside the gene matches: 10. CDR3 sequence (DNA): TGTGCCAGAAGCCTACCAACTAGCGGGACAGCCTCCTACGAGCAGTACTTC. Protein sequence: CARSLPTSGTASYEQYF.

The CDR3 nucleotides are TGCAGCGTGAGGGAGGGGGACATTGGGGAGCAGTACTTC. Translating it yields CSVREGDIGEQYF. The chain employs TRBV29-1 and TRBJ2-7, with D possibly being TRBD2 (7 bases). Germline assignment: CDR1 SQVTM and CDR2 ANQGSEA. This CDR3 has 13 residues. V shed 6 bases and J shed 7 bases, with 19 bases lying between them.

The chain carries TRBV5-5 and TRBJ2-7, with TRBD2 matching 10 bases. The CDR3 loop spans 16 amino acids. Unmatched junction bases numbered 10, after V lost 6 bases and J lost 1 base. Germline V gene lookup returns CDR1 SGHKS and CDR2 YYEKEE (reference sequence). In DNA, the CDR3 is TGTGCCAGCACCGACCGCGGACTAGCGGTTTCCTACGAGCAGTACTTC. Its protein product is CASTDRGLAVSYEQYF.

The CDR3 sequence: CASSLRGGMETQYF. CDR3 bases: TGTGCCAGCAGCTTACGAGGAGGGATGGAGACCCAGTACTTC. The genes are TRBV7-9 and TRBJ2-5, with a tentative D call TRBD2 (6 bases). The V and J ends lost 2 bases and 5 bases respectively, with 12 bases between them. Germline V gives CDR1 SEHNR, CDR2 FQNEAQ (reference sequence). The CDR3 totals 14 residues. Looking up the rest from reference TRBV7-9 and TRBJ2-5 gives the full variable domain: DTGVSQNPRHKITKRGQNVTFRCDPISEHNRLYWYRQTLGQGPEFLTYFQNEAQLEKSRLLSDRFSAERPKGSFSTLEIQRTEQGDSAMYLCASSLRGGMETQYFGPGTRLLVL.

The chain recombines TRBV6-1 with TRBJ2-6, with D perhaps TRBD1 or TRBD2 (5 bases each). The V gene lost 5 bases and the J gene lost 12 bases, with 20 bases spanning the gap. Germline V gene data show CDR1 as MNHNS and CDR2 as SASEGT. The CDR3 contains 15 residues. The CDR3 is CASSTLPGTALVLTF. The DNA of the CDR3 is TGTGCCAGCAGTACCTTGCCCGGGACGGCCCTCGTCCTGACTTTC.

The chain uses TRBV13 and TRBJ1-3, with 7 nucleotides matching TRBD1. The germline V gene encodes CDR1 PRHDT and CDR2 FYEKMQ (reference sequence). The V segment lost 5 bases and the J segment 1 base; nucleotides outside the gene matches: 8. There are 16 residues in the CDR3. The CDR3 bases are TGTGCCAGCAGCAATACAGGGGTCCGATCTGGAAACACCATATATTTT. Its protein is CASSNTGVRSGNTIYF.

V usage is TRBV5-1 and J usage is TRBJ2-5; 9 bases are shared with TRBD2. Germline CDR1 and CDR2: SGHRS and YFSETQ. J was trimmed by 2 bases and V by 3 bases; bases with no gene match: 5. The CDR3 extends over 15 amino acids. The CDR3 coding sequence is TGCGCCAGCAGCTACCTAGCGGGGCAACAAGAGACCCAGTACTTC. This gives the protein CASSYLAGQQETQYF.

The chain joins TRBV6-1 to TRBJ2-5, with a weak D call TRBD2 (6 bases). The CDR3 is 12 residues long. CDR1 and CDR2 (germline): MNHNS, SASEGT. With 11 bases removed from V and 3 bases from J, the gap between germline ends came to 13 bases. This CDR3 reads CAAGEEEETQYF. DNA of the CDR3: TGTGCCGCCGGGGAGGAGGAAGAGACCCAGTACTTC.

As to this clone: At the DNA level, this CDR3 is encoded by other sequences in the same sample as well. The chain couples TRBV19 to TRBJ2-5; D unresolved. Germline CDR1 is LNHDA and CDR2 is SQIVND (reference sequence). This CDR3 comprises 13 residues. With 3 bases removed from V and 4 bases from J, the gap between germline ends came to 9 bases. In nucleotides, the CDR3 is TGTGCCAGTAGTATCGGGCTCCGAGAGACCCAGTACTTC. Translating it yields CASSIGLRETQYF.